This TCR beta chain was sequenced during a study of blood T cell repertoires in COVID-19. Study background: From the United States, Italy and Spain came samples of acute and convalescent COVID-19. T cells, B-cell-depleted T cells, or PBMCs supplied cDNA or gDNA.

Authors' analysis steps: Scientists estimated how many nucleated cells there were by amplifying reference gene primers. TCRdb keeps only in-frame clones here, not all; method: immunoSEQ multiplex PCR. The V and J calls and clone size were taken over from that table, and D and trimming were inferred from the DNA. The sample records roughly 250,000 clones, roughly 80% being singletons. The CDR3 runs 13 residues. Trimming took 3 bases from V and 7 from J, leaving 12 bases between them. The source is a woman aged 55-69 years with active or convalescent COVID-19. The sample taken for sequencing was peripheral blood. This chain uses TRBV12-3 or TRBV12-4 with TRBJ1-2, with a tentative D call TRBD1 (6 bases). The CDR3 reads CASSFGAQGGYTF. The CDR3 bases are TGTGCCAGCAGTTTCGGGGCACAGGGTGGCTACACCTTC.